These 24 T cell receptor beta chains were sequenced from one sample in a study of cytomegalovirus exposure and HLA in healthy donors. The PCR ran on 60 Vbeta and 13 Jbeta primers. The protocol was immunoSEQ multiplex PCR, while the TCRdb copy is restricted to in-frame clones and leaves out a portion. Of 90,000 to 100,000 clones in the sample, around 10% were seen once. Material for sequencing was PBMCs. Source of these receptors: a man in his fifties or sixties in good health and CMV-seropositive.

CDR3 nucleotide sequence: TGTGCCAGCAGCCCGACTAGTCGGGGCACAGATACGCAGTATTTT. Translating it yields CASSPTSRGTDTQYF. V and J are TRBV11-1 and TRBJ2-3; D perhaps matches TRBD2 (6 bases). Germline lookup yields CDR1 SGHAT and CDR2 FQDESV (reference sequence). The V gene lost 5 bases and the J gene lost 1 base, with 13 bases spanning the gap. The CDR3 runs 15 residues. The entire variable domain, with the rest obtained from reference TRBV11-1 and TRBJ2-3, is as follows: EAEVAQSPRYKITEKSQAVAFWCDPISGHATLYWYRQILGQGPELLVQFQDESVVDDSQLPKDRFSAERLKGVDSTLKIQPAELGDSAMYLCASSPTSRGTDTQYFGPGTRLTVL.

The V and J genes are TRBV5-4 and TRBJ2-2, with unresolved D. V was pared by 0 bases and J by 1 base, with 7 bases between. Germline-derived CDR1 and CDR2 are SGHNT and YYREEE (reference sequence). This CDR3 has 15 residues. This chain's CDR3 is CASSLGSGNTGELFF. The CDR3 DNA reads as TGTGCCAGCAGCTTGGGGTCAGGGAACACCGGGGAGCTGTTTTTT.

This clone has more than one count but fewer than ten. This sequence joins TRBV28 and TRBJ2-1; tentative D call: TRBD1 (6 bases). The CDR3 is 12 amino acids. Germline CDR1 reads MDHEN; CDR2 reads SYDVKM. Trimming removed 6 bases from V and 7 bases from J, with 10 bases in between. The CDR3 DNA reads TGTGCCAGCAGGGTCGGACAGAATGAGCAGTTCTTC. As protein: CASRVGQNEQFF.

This clone showed up just a few times. The V gene is TRBV2, the J gene TRBJ2-3; 8 nucleotides match TRBD1. Trimming at V came to 6 bases and at J to 4 bases, leaving 9 bases not matched to a gene. Germline loops: CDR1 SNHLY, CDR2 FYNNEI. The length of the CDR3 is 15 residues. The chain's CDR3 is CASRATGVFADTQYF. Here the CDR3 DNA reads TGTGCCAGCAGGGCGACAGGGGTTTTCGCAGATACGCAGTATTTT.

The rearrangement joins TRBV5-1 to TRBJ2-1; 11 bases line up with TRBD1. The CDR3 spans 16 residues. The trim removed 4 bases at V and 2 bases at J, leaving 5 bases unmatched. Germline V CDR1 and CDR2: SGHRS, YFSETQ. The CDR3 DNA reads TGCGCCAGCAGCGGAGAGGGACAGGGGGCCTACAATGAGCAGTTCTTC. Its protein is CASSGEGQGAYNEQFF.

CDR3 loop: CASSPANTTGELFF. CDR3 bases: TGTGCCAGCTCACCAGCGAATACGACCGGGGAGCTGTTTTTT. V is TRBV18 and J is TRBJ2-2; D not certain. Germline lookup yields CDR1 KGHSH and CDR2 LQKENI. V was cut by 2 bases and J by 5 bases, with 9 bases left in between. The CDR3 length is 14 residues.

This clone was detected a few times. The chain has TRBV30 and TRBJ2-6; D is unresolved. The CDR3 length is 14 residues. V was pared by 2 bases and J by 0 bases, with 5 bases between. Per germline, CDR1 GTSNPN and CDR2 SVGIG (reference sequence). Written as DNA, the CDR3 is TGTGCCTGGAGTTACAGCTCTGGGGCCAACGTCCTGACTTTC. The encoded protein is CAWSYSSGANVLTF.

The V gene is TRBV2, the J gene TRBJ2-3; 10 bases are a match to TRBD2. CDR1 is SNHLY and CDR2 is FYNNEI in the germline V gene. V trimming: 6 bases; J trimming: 2 bases; junction bases outside the gene matches: 5. The CDR3 loop spans 15 amino acids. The CDR3 nucleotides read TGTGCCAGCAGCGCCGGGACTAGCGACACAGATACGCAGTATTTT. Translation gives CASSAGTSDTDTQYF.

The rearrangement joins TRBV7-9 to TRBJ1-4; D possibly corresponds to TRBD1 (5 bases). The CDR3 is 14 residues long. CDR1 and CDR2 (germline): SEHNR, FQNEAQ (reference sequence). V lost 0 bases to trimming and J lost 8 bases, with 10 bases between them. The CDR3 region has the DNA TGTGCCAGCAGCTTAGCGCGGGGGGGAGAAAAACTGTTTTTT. The encoded protein is CASSLARGGEKLFF. Based on the CDR3 plus reference TRBV7-9 and TRBJ1-4, the full variable domain is DTGVSQNPRHKITKRGQNVTFRCDPISEHNRLYWYRQTLGQGPEFLTYFQNEAQLEKSRLLSDRFSAERPKGSFSTLEIQRTEQGDSAMYLCASSLARGGEKLFFGSGTQLSVL.

The J gene is TRBJ2-1, the V gene TRBV6-6; D may be TRBD1 (5 bases). With 5 bases removed from V and 6 bases from J, the gap between germline ends came to 14 bases. This CDR3 is built from 14 residues. Germline CDR1 and CDR2: MNHNY and SVGAGI (reference sequence). CDR3 protein: CASSQRGWGNEQFF. CDR3 in DNA: TGTGCCAGCAGTCAAAGGGGTTGGGGCAATGAGCAGTTCTTC.

This clone was counted only a few times. CDR3 loop: CASRSPGQGSYEQYF. The CDR3 DNA reads TGTGCCAGCAGATCGCCGGGACAGGGAAGCTACGAGCAGTACTTC. This chain links TRBV5-8 with TRBJ2-7; TRBD1 matches 9 bases. Trimming at V came to 5 bases and at J to 3 bases, leaving 9 bases not matched to a gene. Germline V CDR1 and CDR2: SGHTS, YDEGEE. CDR3 size: 15 residues. The full variable domain, completed using reference TRBV5-8 and TRBJ2-7, is EAGVTQSPTHLIKTRGQQATLRCSPISGHTSVYWYQQALGLGLQFLLWYDEGEERNRGNFPPRFSGRQFPNYSSELNVNALELEDSALYLCASRSPGQGSYEQYFGPGTRLTVT.

This clone came up a few times. As DNA, the CDR3 is TGCGCCAGCAGTCACCCTGGACAGGGGGCGCGGGGGGATCAGCCCCAGCATTTT. This gives the protein CASSHPGQGARGDQPQHF. The rearrangement uses TRBV23-1 and TRBJ1-5; TRBD1 agrees at 11 bases. TRBV23-1 is recorded as an ORF, its role being uncertain. The CDR3 contains 18 residues. Trimming cost V 3 bases and J 5 bases; bases outside gene matches: 12.

This sequence joins TRBV6-5 and TRBJ2-3, with 11 nucleotides matching TRBD1. Trimming removed 10 bases from V and 3 bases from J; junction bases left unmatched: 6. Germline V lookup: CDR1 MNHEY, CDR2 SVGAGI. The CDR3 extends over 14 amino acids. The CDR3 here is CATTGTGGTDTQYF. CDR3 nucleotides: TGTGCCACCACGGGGACAGGGGGGACAGATACGCAGTATTTT.

The rearrangement joins TRBV28 to TRBJ1-5, with 7 bases fitting TRBD1. Germline V gene lookup returns CDR1 MDHEN and CDR2 SYDVKM. This CDR3 has 14 residues. The V and J ends lost 8 bases and 9 bases, in that order; junction bases with no gene match: 13. CDR3 in DNA: TGTGCCAGCCTAGAGACAGGGTTGTTTTTGCCCCAGCATTTT. Its protein is CASLETGLFLPQHF.

The V call is TRBV5-6, the J call TRBJ1-4, with TRBD1 matching over 7 bases. This CDR3 comprises 15 residues. The V and J ends lost 4 bases and 2 bases, in that order; junction bases with no gene match: 5. The V gene's germline CDR1 is SGHDT and CDR2 YYEEEE. CDR3: CASSRTGDTNEKLFF. CDR3 nucleotide sequence: TGTGCCAGCAGCCGCACAGGGGATACTAATGAAAAACTGTTTTTT.

The table lists this clone with a few counts. The rearrangement joins TRBV6-5 to TRBJ1-1, with D uncertain. Germline-derived CDR1 and CDR2 are MNHEY and SVGAGI. V gave up 0 bases and J gave up 4 bases, with 9 bases separating them. The length of the CDR3 is 14 residues. This CDR3 reads CASSYSQRGTEAFF. The CDR3, as DNA: TGTGCCAGCAGTTACTCCCAAAGAGGCACTGAAGCTTTCTTT.

V usage is TRBV29-1 and J usage is TRBJ2-1; 7 bases align to TRBD2. The CDR3 has 14 amino acids. The V and J ends lost 6 bases and 0 bases, in that order; junction bases with no gene match: 5. CDR1 and CDR2 (germline): SQVTM, ANQGSEA. The DNA for the CDR3 is TGCAGCGTAGTGCGGGGGAGCTCCTACAATGAGCAGTTCTTC. Its translation: CSVVRGSSYNEQFF.

This clone has only a few counts. The chain links TRBV30 to TRBJ2-5; TRBD1 matches 10 bases. From germline, CDR1 is GTSNPN and CDR2 SVGIG (reference sequence). Trimming took 3 bases from V and 9 from J; bases not matched to a gene: 4. CDR3 length: 12 amino acids. The chain's CDR3 is CAWRGQGSAQYF. The CDR3 region has the DNA TGTGCCTGGAGGGGACAGGGGTCGGCCCAGTACTTC.

The sample holds a few counts of this clone. The chain uses TRBV30 and TRBJ1-5; a weak D match, TRBD1 (5 bases). Trimming pared 2 bases from V and 7 bases from J, leaving 12 bases between. Germline V gene lookup returns CDR1 GTSNPN and CDR2 SVGIG (reference sequence). The CDR3 consists of 13 residues. The CDR3 DNA is TGTGCCTGGAGTCCAGGGATAGAACAGCCCCAGCATTTT. Residues: CAWSPGIEQPQHF.

This CDR3 is CSVGGYNEQFF. The CDR3 DNA reads as TGCAGTGTAGGGGGATACAATGAGCAGTTCTTC. V usage is TRBV20-1 and J usage is TRBJ2-1; TRBD1 might be the D (6 bases). Germline CDR1 DFQATT, CDR2 SNEGSKA (reference sequence). V was cut by 7 bases and J by 4 bases, with 8 bases left in between. This CDR3 contains 11 residues.

V is TRBV19 and J is TRBJ1-4; TRBD1 agrees at 8 bases. The CDR3 length is 16 residues. V shed 4 bases, J shed 0 bases, and the junction held 4 bases outside the gene matches. Germline V CDR1 and CDR2: LNHDA, SQIVND (reference sequence). CDR3 protein: CASSTGQGATNEKLFF. The CDR3 DNA reads as TGTGCCAGTAGTACCGGACAGGGTGCAACTAATGAAAAACTGTTTTTT.

The chain recombines TRBV27 with TRBJ2-2, with a tentative D call TRBD2 (6 bases). This CDR3 comprises 16 residues. Germline V gives CDR1 MNHEY, CDR2 SMNVEV (reference sequence). The V end lost 1 base, the J end lost 0 bases, and 9 bases lay between the germline ends. Here the CDR3 DNA reads TGTGCCAGCAGTTTATTCAGCGGGCCGAACACCGGGGAGCTGTTTTTT. It is translated as CASSLFSGPNTGELFF.

This clone was detected only once. This chain connects TRBV28 to TRBJ2-3; 8 bases align to TRBD2. The length of the CDR3 is 16 residues. The V gene's germline CDR1 is MDHEN and CDR2 SYDVKM. V lost 4 bases and J lost 2; bases outside the gene matches: 8. CDR3 protein: CASSSWTSQDTDTQYF. For the CDR3, the DNA is TGTGCCAGCAGTTCATGGACTAGCCAAGACACAGATACGCAGTATTTT.

This clone was seen more than once but under ten times. V gene TRBV5-1 combines with J gene TRBJ2-3; D gene ambiguous. V lost 2 bases, J lost 0 bases, and 7 bases lay in between. There are 14 residues in the CDR3. Germline V gene lookup returns CDR1 SGHRS and CDR2 YFSETQ. In nucleotides, the CDR3 is TGCGCCAGCAGCTTCCCGCAGAGCACAGATACGCAGTATTTT. It is translated as CASSFPQSTDTQYF.